The 25 T cell receptor beta chains in this list originate from one sample, sequenced in a study of OX40 agonist ivuxolimab in advanced cancers. The data were produced by immunoSEQ multiplex PCR, yet TCRdb's version contains in-frame clones alone and is incomplete. The table has approximately 76,000 clones, roughly nine tenths seen once. The sequenced sample was CD4+ or CD8+ T cells sorted from blood, obtained in a trial of the OX40 agonist ivuxolimab. Receptor source: an adult with an advanced solid tumor such as melanoma, head and neck, liver or kidney cancer.

V and J are TRBV10-3 and TRBJ2-7; no definite D call. CDR1 and CDR2 (germline): ENHRY, SYGVKD. The CDR3 loop spans 16 amino acids. Deletions cut 0 bases from V and 6 bases from J, with 18 bases between. In DNA, the CDR3 is TGTGCCATCAGTGAGTCTGCGAAACTCCGCCATACCGAGCAGTACTTC. Translation: CAISESAKLRHTEQYF.

The J gene is TRBJ1-2, the V gene TRBV27; possibly TRBD1 for D (6 bases). Deletions cut 7 bases from V and 8 bases from J, with 11 bases between. In germline, CDR1 is MNHEY, CDR2 SMNVEV (reference sequence). CDR3 length equals 11 residues. CDR3 region: CASTGGEGYTF. DNA of the CDR3: TGTGCCAGCACCGGGGGCGAGGGCTACACCTTC.

The chain links TRBV6-5 to TRBJ2-7, with TRBD2 matching over 8 bases. This CDR3 is built from 14 residues. CDR1 is MNHEY, CDR2 SVGAGI, per germline. V shed 6 bases, J shed 3 bases, and the junction held 7 bases outside the gene matches. The CDR3 region is CASSTSGSVYEQYF. The CDR3 DNA follows: TGTGCCAGCAGCACAAGCGGGAGCGTCTACGAGCAGTACTTC.

This rearrangement joins TRBV5-4 to TRBJ2-5, with D hard to call. Trimming removed 3 bases from V and 1 base from J, with 1 base in between. The CDR3 contains 11 residues. Germline lookup yields CDR1 SGHNT and CDR2 YYREEE (reference sequence). In nucleotides, the CDR3 is TGTGCCAGCAGCTCCCAAGAGACCCAGTACTTC. Translating it yields CASSSQETQYF.

J is TRBJ2-5 and V is TRBV5-1, with 15 bases that match TRBD2. Germline assignment: CDR1 SGHRS and CDR2 YFSETQ. V lost 4 bases and J lost 3; bases outside the gene matches: 7. The CDR3 runs 17 residues. The CDR3 DNA is TGCGCCAGCAGCCAGGGACTAGCGGGAGGAGGAAAAGAGACCCAGTACTTC. Its protein is CASSQGLAGGGKETQYF.

This chain uses TRBV28 with TRBJ2-4; D may correspond to TRBD1 or TRBD2 (5 bases each). The CDR3 consists of 17 residues. V lost 3 bases and J 2 bases, leaving 17 bases between the germline ends. Germline V gene lookup returns CDR1 MDHEN and CDR2 SYDVKM. The CDR3 nucleotides read TGTGCCAGCAGTTTGCCTGATACTGGGGGAACCAAAAACATTCAGTACTTC. Its protein product is CASSLPDTGGTKNIQYF.

The sample holds one count of this clone. V and J are TRBV9 and TRBJ2-3, with D uncertain. Germline loops: CDR1 SGDLS, CDR2 YYNGEE. The CDR3 spans 13 residues. V gave up 0 bases and J gave up 4 bases, with 6 bases separating them. CDR3 sequence reads: CASSVEGADTQYF. The CDR3 nucleotides read TGTGCCAGCAGCGTAGAAGGCGCAGATACGCAGTATTTT. Full variable domain (outside the CDR3, taken from reference TRBV9 and TRBJ2-3): DSGVTQTPKHLITATGQRVTLRCSPRSGDLSVYWYQQSLDQGLQFLIQYYNGEERAKGNILERFSAQQFPDLHSELNLSSLELGDSALYFCASSVEGADTQYFGPGTRLTVL.

The chain carries TRBV2 and TRBJ2-3, with TRBD2 identical over 8 bases. Germline CDR1 and CDR2: SNHLY and FYNNEI. J was trimmed by 8 bases and V by 8 bases; bases with no gene match: 6. The CDR3 sequence is 12 residues long. The CDR3 here is CASPGTRSTQYF. The CDR3, as DNA: TGTGCCAGCCCCGGGACTAGAAGTACGCAGTATTTT.

The V call is TRBV9, the J call TRBJ1-1, with no clear D. Germline lookup yields CDR1 SGDLS and CDR2 YYNGEE. The CDR3 extends over 15 amino acids. Trimming took off 4 bases at V and 2 bases at J, with 15 bases between the two ends. Written as DNA, the CDR3 is TGTGCCAGCAGCCCCCTCGGGCAAGGTAACACTGAAGCTTTCTTT. As protein: CASSPLGQGNTEAFF.

The chain is built from TRBV18 and TRBJ2-7; D may be TRBD2 (6 bases). CDR3 length equals 15 residues. Trimming took 6 bases from V and 2 from J, leaving 17 bases between them. Germline V lookup: CDR1 KGHSH, CDR2 LQKENI. The CDR3 is CASSGEVGITYEQYF. In nucleotides, the CDR3 is TGTGCCAGCTCCGGGGAGGTTGGGATTACCTACGAGCAGTACTTC.

This clone was counted a single time. This sequence joins TRBV25-1 and TRBJ1-4; no clear D gene. This CDR3 spans 15 amino acids. V was cut by 1 base and J by 2 bases, with 8 bases left in between. The germline CDR1 and CDR2 sequences are MGHDK and SYGVNS. CDR3 protein: CASSESRATNEKLFF. The DNA of the CDR3 is TGTGCCAGCAGTGAATCTCGGGCGACTAATGAAAAACTGTTTTTT.

This chain uses TRBV5-8 with TRBJ1-5, with D maybe TRBD1 (5 bases). V was trimmed by 4 bases and J by 0 bases, leaving 17 bases between them. Germline V gives CDR1 SGHTS, CDR2 YDEGEE. The CDR3 runs 17 residues. The CDR3 DNA reads TGTGCCAGCAGCGGGGGACGGTCAACGGATAGCAATCAGCCCCAGCATTTT. Residues: CASSGGRSTDSNQPQHF.

V gene TRBV5-1 combines with J gene TRBJ2-7, with 8 bases matching TRBD1. The CDR3 is made up of 15 amino acids. Germline assignment: CDR1 SGHRS and CDR2 YFSETQ. Trimming removed 0 bases from V and 2 bases from J; junction bases left unmatched: 4. CDR3 residues: CASSLVPDRAYEQYF. In DNA, the CDR3 is TGCGCCAGCAGCTTGGTCCCGGACAGGGCCTACGAGCAGTACTTC. Full variable domain (rest looked up from reference TRBV5-1 and TRBJ2-7): KAGVTQTPRYLIKTRGQQVTLSCSPISGHRSVSWYQQTPGQGLQFLFEYFSETQRNKGNFPGRFSGRQFSNSRSEMNVSTLELGDSALYLCASSLVPDRAYEQYFGPGTRLTVT.

This clone was recorded once. The V gene is TRBV4-1, the J gene TRBJ2-3; 9 nucleotides align to TRBD2. Germline V gives CDR1 MGHRA, CDR2 YSYEKL. V shed 0 bases, J shed 3 bases, and the junction held 7 bases outside the gene matches. The CDR3 has 17 amino acids. CDR3: CASSQETGTSRTDTQYF. For the CDR3, the DNA is TGCGCCAGCAGCCAAGAAACGGGGACTAGCAGGACAGATACGCAGTATTTT.

V usage is TRBV6-1 and J usage is TRBJ1-2; D ambiguous. The germline V and J ends were trimmed by 2 bases and 2 bases, with 9 bases remaining between them. CDR3 length: 14 amino acids. In germline, CDR1 is MNHNS, CDR2 SASEGT. The CDR3 here is CASSERQENYGYTF. CDR3 DNA sequence: TGTGCCAGCAGTGAACGGCAGGAGAACTATGGCTACACCTTC.

This chain uses TRBV29-1 with TRBJ1-1; TRBD1 might be the D (5 bases). The CDR3 totals 13 residues. Germline CDR1 SQVTM, CDR2 ANQGSEA. The germline V and J ends were trimmed by 4 bases and 3 bases, with 12 bases remaining between them. DNA of the CDR3: TGCAGCGTTGTATCAGGAGGGGACACTGAAGCTTTCTTT. Translating it yields CSVVSGGDTEAFF.

The V call is TRBV4-1, the J call TRBJ2-7; D is undetermined. Trimming removed 5 bases at V and 3 bases at J, with 17 bases between. CDR3 size: 15 residues. CDR1 and CDR2 (germline): MGHRA, YSYEKL. DNA of the CDR3: TGCGCCAGCAGCTCCAGCTCTCTACCCGACTACGAGCAGTACTTC. The encoded protein is CASSSSSLPDYEQYF.

The chain has TRBV6-1 and TRBJ1-1; the D gene is possibly TRBD1 (5 bases). The V gene lost 0 bases and the J gene lost 10 bases, with 18 bases spanning the gap. The germline V gene has CDR1 MNHNS and CDR2 SASEGT. The CDR3 is 15 amino acids. CDR3 protein: CASSEAQEQVGAAFF. CDR3 nucleotide sequence: TGTGCCAGCAGTGAAGCGCAAGAACAGGTTGGGGCAGCTTTCTTT.

The chain links TRBV7-3 to TRBJ2-7; the D call may be TRBD1 or TRBD2 (5 bases each). Trimming took off 4 bases at V and 4 bases at J, with 14 bases between the two ends. In germline, CDR1 is SGHTA, CDR2 FQGTGA. The CDR3 contains 14 residues. CDR3: CASSSGGTQYEQYF. The CDR3, as DNA: TGTGCCAGCAGCTCTGGGGGAACCCAATACGAGCAGTACTTC.

The chain recombines TRBV10-1 with TRBJ1-2; 7 nucleotides agree with TRBD1. Germline-derived CDR1 and CDR2 are WNHNN and SYGVQD (reference sequence). The CDR3 is made up of 12 amino acids. V shed 8 bases and J 8 bases; nucleotides not matched to a gene: 8. The CDR3 spells CASPSTGAGYTF. CDR3 sequence (DNA): TGCGCCAGCCCCTCTACAGGGGCCGGCTACACCTTC.

The chain links TRBV7-9 to TRBJ1-1; 8 nucleotides agree with TRBD1. CDR3 length: 12 residues. The ends lost 5 bases at V and 5 bases at J; junction bases unmatched: 1. Germline lookup yields CDR1 SEHNR and CDR2 FQNEAQ (reference sequence). The CDR3 bases are TGTGCCAGCAGCCACAGGGGGACTGAAGCTTTCTTT. It yields the protein CASSHRGTEAFF.

The chain couples TRBV6-5 to TRBJ2-7; 9 bases agree with TRBD1. This CDR3 contains 15 residues. After removal of 2 bases from V and 3 bases from J, the junction contained 5 bases not matched to a gene. CDR1 is MNHEY, CDR2 SVGAGI, per germline. The CDR3 DNA reads as TGTGCCAGCAGTTACGGAAGGGACAGGGTCTACGAGCAGTACTTC. Its translation: CASSYGRDRVYEQYF.

J is TRBJ2-7 and V is TRBV4-2, with 8 bases identical to TRBD1. This CDR3 has 17 residues. V was clipped by 0 bases and J by 0 bases; unmatched bases: 7. Germline V gene sequence: CDR1 LGHNA, CDR2 YNFKEQ. The CDR3 DNA follows: TGTGCCAGCAGCCAAGATCAAACAGGGGGGAACTCCTACGAGCAGTACTTC. This translates into CASSQDQTGGNSYEQYF.

This clone turned up a few times. The chain links TRBV4-2 to TRBJ1-2; unclear D gene. The V end was cut by 0 bases, the J end by 8 bases, with 4 bases between. CDR3 size: 11 residues. The V gene's germline CDR1 is LGHNA and CDR2 YNFKEQ. CDR3 DNA sequence: TGTGCCAGCAGCCAAGATGAAGGCTACACCTTC. It specifies CASSQDEGYTF.

This clone was found once. The chain joins TRBV6-5 to TRBJ2-7; TRBD1 is a possible D gene (6 bases). Per the germline V gene, CDR1 is MNHEY and CDR2 is SVGAGI. The V gene lost 0 bases and the J gene lost 3 bases, with 15 bases spanning the gap. This CDR3 is built from 16 residues. This CDR3 reads CASSYSLLGGFYEQYF. The CDR3 coding sequence is TGTGCCAGCAGTTACTCGTTACTAGGGGGATTCTACGAGCAGTACTTC.